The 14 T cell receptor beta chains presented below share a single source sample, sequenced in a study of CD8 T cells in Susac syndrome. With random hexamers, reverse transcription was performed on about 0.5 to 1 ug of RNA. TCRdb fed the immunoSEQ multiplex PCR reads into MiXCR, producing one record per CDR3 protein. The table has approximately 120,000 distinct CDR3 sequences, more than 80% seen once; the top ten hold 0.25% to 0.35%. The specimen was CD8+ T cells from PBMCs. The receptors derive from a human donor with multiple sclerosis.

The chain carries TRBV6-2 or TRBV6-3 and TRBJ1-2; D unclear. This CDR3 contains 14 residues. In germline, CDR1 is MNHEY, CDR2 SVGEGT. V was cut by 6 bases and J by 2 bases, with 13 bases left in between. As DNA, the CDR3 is TGTGCCAGCAGCAAAAGACAAAACAACTATGGCTACACCTTC. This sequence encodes CASSKRQNNYGYTF.

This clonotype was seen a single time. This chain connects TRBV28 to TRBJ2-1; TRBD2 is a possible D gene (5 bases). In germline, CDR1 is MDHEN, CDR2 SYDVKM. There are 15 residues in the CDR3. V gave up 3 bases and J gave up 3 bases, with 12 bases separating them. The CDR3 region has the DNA TGTGCCAGCAGTTTTCGACTACTACACTACAATGAGCAGTTCTTC. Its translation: CASSFRLLHYNEQFF. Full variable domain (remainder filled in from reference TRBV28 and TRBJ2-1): DVKVTQSSRYLVKRTGEKVFLECVQDMDHENMFWYRQDPGLGLRLIYFSYDVKMKEKGDIPEGYSVSREKKERFSLILESASTNQTSMYLCASSFRLLHYNEQFFGPGTRLTVL.

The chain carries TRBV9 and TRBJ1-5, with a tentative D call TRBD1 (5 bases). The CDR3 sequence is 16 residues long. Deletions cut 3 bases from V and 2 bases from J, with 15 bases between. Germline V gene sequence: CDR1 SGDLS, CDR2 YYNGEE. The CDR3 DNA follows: TGTGCCAGCAGCGAGGGACCGGGAATTCGCAATCAGCCCCAGCATTTT. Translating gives CASSEGPGIRNQPQHF.

This chain's CDR3 is CASSQRQGLETQYF. The CDR3, as DNA: TGCGCCAGCAGCCAGCGACAGGGGCTGGAGACCCAGTACTTC. The V and J genes are TRBV4-1 and TRBJ2-5; 8 nucleotides match TRBD1. Germline loops: CDR1 MGHRA, CDR2 YSYEKL. The CDR3 sequence is 14 residues long. Trimming took 3 bases from V and 5 from J; bases not matched to a gene: 5.

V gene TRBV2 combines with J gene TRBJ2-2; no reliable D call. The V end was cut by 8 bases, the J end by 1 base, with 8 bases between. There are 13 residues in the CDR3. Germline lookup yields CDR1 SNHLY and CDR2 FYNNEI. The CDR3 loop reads CASYTGNTGELFF. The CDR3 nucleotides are TGTGCCAGCTACACGGGGAACACCGGGGAGCTGTTTTTT.

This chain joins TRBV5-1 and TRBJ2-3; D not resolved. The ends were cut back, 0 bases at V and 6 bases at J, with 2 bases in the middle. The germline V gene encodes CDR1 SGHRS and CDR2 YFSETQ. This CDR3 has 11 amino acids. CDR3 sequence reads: CASSLDDTQYF. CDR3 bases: TGCGCCAGCAGCTTGGATGATACGCAGTATTTT.

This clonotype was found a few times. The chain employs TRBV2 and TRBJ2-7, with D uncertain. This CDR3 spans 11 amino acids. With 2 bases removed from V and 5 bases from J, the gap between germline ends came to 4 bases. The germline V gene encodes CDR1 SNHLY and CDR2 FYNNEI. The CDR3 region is CASSEQDEQYV. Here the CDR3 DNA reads TGTGCCAGCAGTGAACAGGACGAGCAGTACGTC.

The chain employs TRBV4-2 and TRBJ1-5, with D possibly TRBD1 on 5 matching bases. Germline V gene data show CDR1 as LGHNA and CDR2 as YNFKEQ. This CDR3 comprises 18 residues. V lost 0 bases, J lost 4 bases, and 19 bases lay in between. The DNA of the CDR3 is TGTGCCAGCAGCCAAGAGGACACCCAGCCGCTAGCAAATCAGCCCCAGCATTTT. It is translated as CASSQEDTQPLANQPQHF.

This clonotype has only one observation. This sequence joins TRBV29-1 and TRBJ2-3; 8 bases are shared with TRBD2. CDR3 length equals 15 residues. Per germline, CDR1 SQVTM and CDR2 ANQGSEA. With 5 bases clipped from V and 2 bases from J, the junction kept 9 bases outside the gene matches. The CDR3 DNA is TGCAGCGTTCCGTCTCCTAGCGGGTTCACAGATACGCAGTATTTT. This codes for CSVPSPSGFTDTQYF.

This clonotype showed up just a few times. CDR3 nucleotides: TGTGCCAGCAGCTTAGGGGAGGGTGCAGGGTACGAGCAGTACTTC. It is translated as CASSLGEGAGYEQYF. This sequence joins TRBV7-8 and TRBJ2-7; 7 bases line up with TRBD2. CDR1 is SGHVS and CDR2 is FQNEAQ in the germline V gene. V was pared by 1 base and J by 4 bases, with 7 bases of the junction left unmatched. This CDR3 has 15 amino acids.

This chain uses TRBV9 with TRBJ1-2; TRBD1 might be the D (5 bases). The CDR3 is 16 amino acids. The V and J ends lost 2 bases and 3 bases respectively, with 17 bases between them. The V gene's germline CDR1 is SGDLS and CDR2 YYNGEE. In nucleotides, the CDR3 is TGTGCCAGCAGCGTTGGGGGAGGGGTAGCCGACTATGGCTACACCTTC. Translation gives CASSVGGGVADYGYTF.

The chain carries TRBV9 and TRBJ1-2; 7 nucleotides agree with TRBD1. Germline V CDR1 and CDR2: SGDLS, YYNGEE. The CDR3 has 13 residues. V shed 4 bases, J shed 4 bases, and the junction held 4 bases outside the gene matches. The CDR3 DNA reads TGTGCCAGCAGCACCCGGGACAGCTATGGCTACACCTTC. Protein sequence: CASSTRDSYGYTF.

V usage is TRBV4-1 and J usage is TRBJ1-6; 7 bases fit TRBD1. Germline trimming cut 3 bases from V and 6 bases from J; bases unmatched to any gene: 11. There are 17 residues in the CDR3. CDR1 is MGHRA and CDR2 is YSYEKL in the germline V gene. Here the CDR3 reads CASSQYLGTALNSPLHF. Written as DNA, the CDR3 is TGCGCCAGCAGCCAGTATCTCGGGACAGCACTTAATTCACCCCTCCACTTT.

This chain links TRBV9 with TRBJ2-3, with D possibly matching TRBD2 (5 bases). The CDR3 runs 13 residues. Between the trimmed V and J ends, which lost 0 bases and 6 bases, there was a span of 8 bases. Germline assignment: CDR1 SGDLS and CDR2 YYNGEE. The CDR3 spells CASSVDRGDTQYF. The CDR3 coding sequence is TGTGCCAGCAGCGTAGACCGCGGGGATACGCAGTATTTT.